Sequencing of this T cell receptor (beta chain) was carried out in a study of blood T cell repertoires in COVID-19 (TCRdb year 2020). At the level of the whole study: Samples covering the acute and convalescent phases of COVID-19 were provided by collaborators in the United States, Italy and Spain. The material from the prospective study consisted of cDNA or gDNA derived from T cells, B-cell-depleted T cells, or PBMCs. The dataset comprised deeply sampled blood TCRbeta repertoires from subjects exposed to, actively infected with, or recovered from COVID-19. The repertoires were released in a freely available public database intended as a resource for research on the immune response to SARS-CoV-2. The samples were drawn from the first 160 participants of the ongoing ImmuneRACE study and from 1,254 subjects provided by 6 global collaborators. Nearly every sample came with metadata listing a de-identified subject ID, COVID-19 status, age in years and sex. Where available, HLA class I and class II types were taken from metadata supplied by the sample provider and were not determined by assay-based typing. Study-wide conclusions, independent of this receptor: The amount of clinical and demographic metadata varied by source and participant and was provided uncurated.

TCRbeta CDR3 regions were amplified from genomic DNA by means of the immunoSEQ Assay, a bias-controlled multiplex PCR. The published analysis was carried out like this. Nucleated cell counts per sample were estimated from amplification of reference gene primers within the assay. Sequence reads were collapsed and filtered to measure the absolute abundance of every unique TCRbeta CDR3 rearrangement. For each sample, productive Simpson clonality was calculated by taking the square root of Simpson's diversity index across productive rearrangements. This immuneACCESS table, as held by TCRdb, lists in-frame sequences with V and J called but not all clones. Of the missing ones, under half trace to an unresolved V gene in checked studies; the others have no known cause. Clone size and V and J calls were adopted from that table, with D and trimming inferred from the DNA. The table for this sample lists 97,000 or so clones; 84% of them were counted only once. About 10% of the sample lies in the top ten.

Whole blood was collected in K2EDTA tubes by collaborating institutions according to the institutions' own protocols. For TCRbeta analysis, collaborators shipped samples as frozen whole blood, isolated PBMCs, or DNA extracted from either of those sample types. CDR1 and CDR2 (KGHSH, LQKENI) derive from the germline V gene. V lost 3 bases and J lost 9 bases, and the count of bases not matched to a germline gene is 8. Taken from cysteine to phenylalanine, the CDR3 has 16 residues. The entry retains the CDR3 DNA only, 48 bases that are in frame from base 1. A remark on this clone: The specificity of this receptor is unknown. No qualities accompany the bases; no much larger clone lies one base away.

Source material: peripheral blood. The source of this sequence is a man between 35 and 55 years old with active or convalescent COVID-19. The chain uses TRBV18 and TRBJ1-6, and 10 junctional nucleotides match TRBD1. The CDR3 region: CASSPFNGTGASPLHF. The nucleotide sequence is TGTGCCAGCTCACCGTTTAACGGGACAGGGGCTTCACCCCTCCACTTT.